This T cell receptor (beta chain) was recorded in a study of T-cell reconstitution after alpha-beta-depleted transplantation in children (dated by TCRdb to between 2015 and 2016). In terms of the full investigation: Using TCR repertoire profiling, the study quantitatively followed how T-cell immune reconstitution unfolded in children after TCRalphabeta/CD19-depleted allogeneic hematopoietic cell transplantation.

Here is what the overall study found, with its caveats: Over subsequent months, a decline in hyperexpanded clone frequencies was noted, and after one year, T-cell counts and TCRbeta diversity were mostly ascribed to newly produced T cells. In some patients, the high TCRbeta diversity seen at day 60 was put down to recipient T cells and intrathymic progenitors that had survived conditioning. About two months after transplant, the apparently early recovery of alphabetaT-cell counts reportedly depended on just several hundred clones that had expanded rapidly and came from non-depleted graft cells.

The treatment or condition label, as the study defines it: allogeneic hematopoietic cell transplantation with graft depleted of TCRalphabeta T cells and CD19 B cells. Transplant recipients were children who received TCRalphabeta/CD19-depleted allogeneic hematopoietic cell grafts. The germline V gene specifies SGHRS as CDR1 and YFSETQ as CDR2. Taken from cysteine to phenylalanine, the CDR3 has 15 residues. Only CDR3 DNA remains: 45 bases, in frame from the first base. V was cut back by 4 bases and J by 8 bases, leaving a gap of 19 bases between them. In this sample, this clonotype turned up a few times. The antigen this receptor binds is unknown. No much larger clonotype is one base removed from it; base qualities were not supplied. Library construction relied on PCR. Sequencing took place on an Illumina HiSeq 2500. TCR library preparation used molecular barcoding, with unique molecular identifiers applied to normalize quantification of the TCRbeta repertoire. Through fastp at Q25 and MiXCR, TCRdb rebuilt clones from the public reads, retaining in-frame beta chains. Rows are unified per CDR3 protein, each entry keeping the most common DNA and genes. The sample records 200,000 to 300,000 distinct CDR3 sequences, roughly a quarter of which are singletons. Jointly, the top ten make up about 2.8% of the sample.

The sequence was obtained from a girl aged 2 to 9 with Fanconi anemia, due to receive a stem cell transplant. The sample in question was PBMCs, obtained before TCRalphabeta/CD19-depleted stem cell transplant. The chain is made from TRBV5-1 and TRBJ2-1; TRBD1 might be the D gene, on 7 matching bases. The CDR3 sequence is CASSRDSGLVDEQFF. The bases are TGCGCCAGCAGCCGGGACAGCGGGCTTGTCGATGAGCAGTTCTTC.